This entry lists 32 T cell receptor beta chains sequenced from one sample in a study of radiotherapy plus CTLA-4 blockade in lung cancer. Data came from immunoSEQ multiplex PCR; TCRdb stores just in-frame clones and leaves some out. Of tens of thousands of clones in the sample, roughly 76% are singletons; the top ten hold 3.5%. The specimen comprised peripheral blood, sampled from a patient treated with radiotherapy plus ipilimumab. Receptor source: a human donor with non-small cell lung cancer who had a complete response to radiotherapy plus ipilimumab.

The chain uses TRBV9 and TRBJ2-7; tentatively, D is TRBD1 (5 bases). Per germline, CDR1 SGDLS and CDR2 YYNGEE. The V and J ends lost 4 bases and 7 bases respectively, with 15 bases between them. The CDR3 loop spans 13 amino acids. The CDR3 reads CASSRRDSGEQYF. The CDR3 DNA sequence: TGTGCCAGCAGCCGAAGGGATTCAGGGGAGCAGTACTTC.

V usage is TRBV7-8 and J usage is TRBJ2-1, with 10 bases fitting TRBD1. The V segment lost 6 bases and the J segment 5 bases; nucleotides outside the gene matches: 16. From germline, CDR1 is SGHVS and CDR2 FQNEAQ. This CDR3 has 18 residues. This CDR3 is CASRLGQGRLGGNNEQFF. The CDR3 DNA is TGTGCCAGCAGGCTGGGACAGGGGCGACTCGGTGGTAACAATGAGCAGTTCTTC.

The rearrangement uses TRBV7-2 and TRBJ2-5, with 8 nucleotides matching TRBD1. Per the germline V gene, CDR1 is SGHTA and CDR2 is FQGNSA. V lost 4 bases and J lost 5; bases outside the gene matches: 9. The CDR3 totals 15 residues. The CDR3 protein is CASSSVGTGVETQYF. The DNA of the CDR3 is TGTGCCAGCAGCTCGGTCGGGACAGGTGTTGAGACCCAGTACTTC.

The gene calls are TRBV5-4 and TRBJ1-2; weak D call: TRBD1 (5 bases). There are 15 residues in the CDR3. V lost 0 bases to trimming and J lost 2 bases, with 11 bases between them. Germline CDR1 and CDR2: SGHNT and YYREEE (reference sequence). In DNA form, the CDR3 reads TGTGCCAGCAGCTTGGAGTTCGGGGGGAACTATGGCTACACCTTC. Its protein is CASSLEFGGNYGYTF.

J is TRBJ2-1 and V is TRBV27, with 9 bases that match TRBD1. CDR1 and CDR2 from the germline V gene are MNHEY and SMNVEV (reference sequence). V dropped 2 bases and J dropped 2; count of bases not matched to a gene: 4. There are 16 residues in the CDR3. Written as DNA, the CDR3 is TGTGCCAGCAGTTTAAAACAGGGGGCGGCCTACAATGAGCAGTTCTTC. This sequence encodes CASSLKQGAAYNEQFF.

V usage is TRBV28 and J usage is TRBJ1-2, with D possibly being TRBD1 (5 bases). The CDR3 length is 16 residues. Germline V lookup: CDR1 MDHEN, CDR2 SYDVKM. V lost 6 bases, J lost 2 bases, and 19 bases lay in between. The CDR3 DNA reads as TGTGCCAGCAGCTCGGCGGGGGGGGATGCCAACTATGGCTACACCTTC. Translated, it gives CASSSAGGDANYGYTF.

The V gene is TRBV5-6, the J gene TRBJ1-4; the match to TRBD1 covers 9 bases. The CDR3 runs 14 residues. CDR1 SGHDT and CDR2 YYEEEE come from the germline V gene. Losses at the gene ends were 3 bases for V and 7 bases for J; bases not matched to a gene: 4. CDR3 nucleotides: TGTGCCAGCAGCTACAGGGGGCTTATTGAAAAACTGTTTTTT. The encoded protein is CASSYRGLIEKLFF.

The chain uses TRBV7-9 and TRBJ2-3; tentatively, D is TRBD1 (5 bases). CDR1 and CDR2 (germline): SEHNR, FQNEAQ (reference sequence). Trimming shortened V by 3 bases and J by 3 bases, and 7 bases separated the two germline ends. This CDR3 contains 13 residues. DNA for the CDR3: TGTGCCAGCAGCTTTACAGGAACAGATACGCAGTATTTT. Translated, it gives CASSFTGTDTQYF.

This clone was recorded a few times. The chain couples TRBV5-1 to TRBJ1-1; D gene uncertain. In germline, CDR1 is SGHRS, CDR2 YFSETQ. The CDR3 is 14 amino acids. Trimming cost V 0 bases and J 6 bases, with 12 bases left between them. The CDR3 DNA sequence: TGCGCCAGCAGCTTGGGGACGGGGTTTTCTGAAGCTTTCTTT. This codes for CASSLGTGFSEAFF.

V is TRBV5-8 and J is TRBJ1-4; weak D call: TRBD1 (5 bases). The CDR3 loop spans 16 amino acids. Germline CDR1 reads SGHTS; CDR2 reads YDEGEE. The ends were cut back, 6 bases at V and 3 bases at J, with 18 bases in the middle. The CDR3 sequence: CASNPLGRGSNEKLFF. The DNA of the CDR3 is TGTGCCAGCAATCCGCTTGGAAGGGGTTCTAATGAAAAACTGTTTTTT.

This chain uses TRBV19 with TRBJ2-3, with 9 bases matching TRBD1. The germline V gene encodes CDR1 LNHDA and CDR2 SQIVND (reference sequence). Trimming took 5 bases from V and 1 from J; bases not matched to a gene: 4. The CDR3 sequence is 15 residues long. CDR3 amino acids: CASSRRTGGTDTQYF. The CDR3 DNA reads TGTGCCAGTAGTCGTAGGACAGGGGGCACAGATACGCAGTATTTT. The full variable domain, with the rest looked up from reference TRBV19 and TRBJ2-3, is DGGITQSPKYLFRKEGQNVTLSCEQNLNHDAMYWYRQDPGQGLRLIYYSQIVNDFQKGDIAEGYSVSREKKESFPLTVTSAQKNPTAFYLCASSRRTGGTDTQYFGPGTRLTVL.

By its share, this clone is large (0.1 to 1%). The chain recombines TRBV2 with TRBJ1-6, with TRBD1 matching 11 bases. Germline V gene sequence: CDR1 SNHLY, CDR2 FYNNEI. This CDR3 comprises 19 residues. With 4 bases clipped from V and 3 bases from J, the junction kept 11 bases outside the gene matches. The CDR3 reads CASSGDRGDTLFYNSPLHF. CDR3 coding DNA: TGTGCCAGCAGTGGGGACAGGGGGGATACCTTGTTCTATAATTCACCCCTCCACTTT.

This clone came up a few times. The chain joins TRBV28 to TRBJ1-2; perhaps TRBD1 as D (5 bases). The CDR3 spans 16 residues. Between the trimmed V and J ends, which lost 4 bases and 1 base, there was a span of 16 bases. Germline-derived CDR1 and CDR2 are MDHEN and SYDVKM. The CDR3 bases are TGTGCCAGCAGTTCCCCCTTGGGGGGGATTAACTATGGCTACACCTTC. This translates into CASSSPLGGINYGYTF.

The CDR3 DNA reads as TGTGCCATCACCCCGACTAGCGGGAGCTACGAGCAGTACTTC. Translating gives CAITPTSGSYEQYF. The chain joins TRBV10-3 to TRBJ2-7; TRBD2 matches at 12 bases. Looked up from germline, CDR1 is ENHRY and CDR2 is SYGVKD. The CDR3 has 14 residues. Trimming removed 7 bases from V and 3 bases from J; junction bases left unmatched: 4.

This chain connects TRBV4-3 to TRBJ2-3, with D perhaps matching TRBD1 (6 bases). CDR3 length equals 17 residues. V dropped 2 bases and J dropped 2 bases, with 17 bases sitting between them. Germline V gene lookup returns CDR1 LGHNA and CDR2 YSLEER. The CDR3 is CASSQKTGAFSTDTQYF. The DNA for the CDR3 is TGCGCCAGCAGCCAAAAGACAGGCGCATTCTCCACAGATACGCAGTATTTT.

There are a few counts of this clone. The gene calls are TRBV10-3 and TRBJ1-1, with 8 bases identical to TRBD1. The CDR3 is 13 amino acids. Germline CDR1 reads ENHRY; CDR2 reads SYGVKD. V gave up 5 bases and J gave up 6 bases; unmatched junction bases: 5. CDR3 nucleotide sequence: TGTGCCATCAGTCCGACAGGGGACGCTGAAGCTTTCTTT. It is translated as CAISPTGDAEAFF.

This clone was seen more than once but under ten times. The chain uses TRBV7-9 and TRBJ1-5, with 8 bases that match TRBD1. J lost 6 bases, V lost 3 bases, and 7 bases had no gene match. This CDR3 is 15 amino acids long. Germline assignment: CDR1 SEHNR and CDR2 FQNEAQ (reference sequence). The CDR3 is CASSLAGGFGQPQHF. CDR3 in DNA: TGTGCCAGCAGCTTGGCAGGGGGCTTCGGTCAGCCCCAGCATTTT.

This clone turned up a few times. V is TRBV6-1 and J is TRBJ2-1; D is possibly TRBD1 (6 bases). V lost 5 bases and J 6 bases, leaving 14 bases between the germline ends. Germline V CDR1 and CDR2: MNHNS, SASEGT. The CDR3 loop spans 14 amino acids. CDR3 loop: CASSYVQGSNEQFF. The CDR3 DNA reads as TGTGCCAGCAGTTATGTTCAGGGGAGCAATGAGCAGTTCTTC.

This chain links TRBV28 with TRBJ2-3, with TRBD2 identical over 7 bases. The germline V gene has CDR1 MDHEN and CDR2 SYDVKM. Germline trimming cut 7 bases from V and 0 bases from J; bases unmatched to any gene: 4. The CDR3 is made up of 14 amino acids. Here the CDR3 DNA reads TGTGCCAGCAATAGGGGAGGGAGCACAGATACGCAGTATTTT. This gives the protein CASNRGGSTDTQYF.

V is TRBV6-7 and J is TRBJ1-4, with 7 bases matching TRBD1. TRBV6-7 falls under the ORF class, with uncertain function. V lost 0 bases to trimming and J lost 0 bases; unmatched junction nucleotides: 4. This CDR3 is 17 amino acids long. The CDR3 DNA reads TGTGCCAGCAGTTACTCAGTCCAGGGGGCAACTAATGAAAAACTGTTTTTT. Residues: CASSYSVQGATNEKLFF.

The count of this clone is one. The CDR3 loop is CASSLEGTGKGYEQYF. The DNA for the CDR3 is TGTGCCAGCAGCTTAGAAGGGACAGGGAAGGGCTACGAGCAGTACTTC. The V and J genes are TRBV7-9 and TRBJ2-7; 9 bases fit TRBD1. V shed 1 base, J shed 3 bases, and the junction held 7 bases outside the gene matches. The CDR3 contains 16 residues. From germline, CDR1 is SEHNR and CDR2 FQNEAQ (reference sequence).

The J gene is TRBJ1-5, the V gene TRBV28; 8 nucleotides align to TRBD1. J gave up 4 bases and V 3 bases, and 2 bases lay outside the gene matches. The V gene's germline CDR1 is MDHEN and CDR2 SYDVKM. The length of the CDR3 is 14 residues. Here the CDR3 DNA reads TGTGCCAGCAGTTTTAACAGGGGGAATCAGCCCCAGCATTTT. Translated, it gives CASSFNRGNQPQHF.

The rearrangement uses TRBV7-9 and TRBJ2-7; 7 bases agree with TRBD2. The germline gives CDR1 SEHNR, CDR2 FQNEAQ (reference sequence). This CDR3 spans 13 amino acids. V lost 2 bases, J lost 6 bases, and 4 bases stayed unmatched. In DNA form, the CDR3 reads TGTGCCAGCAGCTTAATGGGGGAGGGCGAGCAGTACTTC. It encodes CASSLMGEGEQYF.

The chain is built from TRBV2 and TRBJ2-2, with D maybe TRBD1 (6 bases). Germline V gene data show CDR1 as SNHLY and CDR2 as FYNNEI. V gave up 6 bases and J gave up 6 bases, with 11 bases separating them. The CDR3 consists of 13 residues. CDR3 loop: CASREQGAGELFF. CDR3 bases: TGTGCCAGCAGGGAACAGGGTGCCGGGGAGCTGTTTTTT.

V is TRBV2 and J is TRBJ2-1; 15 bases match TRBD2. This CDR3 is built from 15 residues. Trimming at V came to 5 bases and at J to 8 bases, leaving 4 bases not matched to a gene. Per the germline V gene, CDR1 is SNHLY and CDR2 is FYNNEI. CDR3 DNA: TGTGCCAGCAGTCGAGGGACTAGCGGGGGGCATGAGCAGTTCTTC. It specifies CASSRGTSGGHEQFF. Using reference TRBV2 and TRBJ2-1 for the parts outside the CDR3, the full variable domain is EPEVTQTPSHQVTQMGQEVILRCVPISNHLYFYWYRQILGQKVEFLVSFYNNEISEKSEIFDDQFSVERPDGSNFTLKIRSTKLEDSAMYFCASSRGTSGGHEQFFGPGTRLTVL.

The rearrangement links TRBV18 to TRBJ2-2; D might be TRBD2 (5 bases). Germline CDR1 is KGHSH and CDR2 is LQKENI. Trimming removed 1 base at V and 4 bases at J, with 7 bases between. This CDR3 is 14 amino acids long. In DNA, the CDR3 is TGTGCCAGCTCACCACGCGGGTCCACCGGGGAGCTGTTTTTT. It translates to CASSPRGSTGELFF.

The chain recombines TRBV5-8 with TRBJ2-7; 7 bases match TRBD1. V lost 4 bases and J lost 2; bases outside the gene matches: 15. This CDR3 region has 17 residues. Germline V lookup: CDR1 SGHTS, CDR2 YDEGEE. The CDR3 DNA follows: TGTGCCAGCAGCCCCCGGCATTGGACAGGAGCCACCTACGAGCAGTACTTC. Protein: CASSPRHWTGATYEQYF. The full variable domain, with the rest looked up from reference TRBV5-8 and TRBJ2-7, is EAGVTQSPTHLIKTRGQQATLRCSPISGHTSVYWYQQALGLGLQFLLWYDEGEERNRGNFPPRFSGRQFPNYSSELNVNALELEDSALYLCASSPRHWTGATYEQYFGPGTRLTVT.

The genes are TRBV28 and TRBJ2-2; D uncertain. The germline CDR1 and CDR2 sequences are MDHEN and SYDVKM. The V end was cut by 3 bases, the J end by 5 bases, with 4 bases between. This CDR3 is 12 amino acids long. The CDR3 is CASSLLTGELFF. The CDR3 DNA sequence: TGTGCCAGCAGTTTGTTAACCGGGGAGCTGTTTTTT.

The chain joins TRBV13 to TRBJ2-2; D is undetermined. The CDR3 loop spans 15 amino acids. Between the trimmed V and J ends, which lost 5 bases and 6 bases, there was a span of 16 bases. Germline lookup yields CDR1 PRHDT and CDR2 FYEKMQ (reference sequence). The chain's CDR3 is CASSRAYISAGELFF. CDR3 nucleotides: TGTGCCAGCAGCCGAGCATATATTAGTGCCGGGGAGCTGTTTTTT.

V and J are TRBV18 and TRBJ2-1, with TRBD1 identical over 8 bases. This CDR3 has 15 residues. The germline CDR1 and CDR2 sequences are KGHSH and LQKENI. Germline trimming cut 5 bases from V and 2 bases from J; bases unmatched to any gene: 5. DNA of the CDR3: TGTGCCAGCTCAGAACTACAGGGGGCCTACAATGAGCAGTTCTTC. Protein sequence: CASSELQGAYNEQFF.

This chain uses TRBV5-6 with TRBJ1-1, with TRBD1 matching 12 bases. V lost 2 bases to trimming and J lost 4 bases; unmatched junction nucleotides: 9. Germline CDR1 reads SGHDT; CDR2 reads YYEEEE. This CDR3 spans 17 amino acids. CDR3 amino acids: CASSFPRGQGAGTEAFF. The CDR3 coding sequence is TGTGCCAGCAGCTTCCCTCGGGGACAGGGGGCCGGCACTGAAGCTTTCTTT.

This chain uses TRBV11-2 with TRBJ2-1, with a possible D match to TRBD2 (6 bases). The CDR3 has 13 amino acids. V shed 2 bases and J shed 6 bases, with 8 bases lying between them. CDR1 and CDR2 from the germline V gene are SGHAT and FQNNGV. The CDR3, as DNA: TGTGCCAGCAGCTTAACGGGAGTCAATGAGCAGTTCTTC. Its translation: CASSLTGVNEQFF. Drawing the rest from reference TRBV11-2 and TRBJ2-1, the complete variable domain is EAGVAQSPRYKIIEKRQSVAFWCNPISGHATLYWYQQILGQGPKLLIQFQNNGVVDDSQLPKDRFSAERLKGVDSTLKIQPAKLEDSAVYLCASSLTGVNEQFFGPGTRLTVL.